The 10 T cell receptor beta chains in this list originate from one sample, sequenced in a study of identical twins. TCRdb re-derived calls from the 5' RACE reads in MiXCR, one entry per CDR3 protein. The sample lists 550,000 to 700,000 distinct CDR3 sequences, 21% seen once, with roughly 4% in the top ten. The sample was also reused in another study, on T cells expressing NK-cell markers.

The sample was PBMCs. These receptors came from a woman under 30 in good health.

The chain has TRBV7-9 and TRBJ2-7; 12 nucleotides line up with TRBD2. Trimming took 5 bases from V and 2 from J; bases not matched to a gene: 4. The CDR3 loop spans 15 amino acids. Germline V gene data show CDR1 as SEHNR and CDR2 as FQNEAQ (reference sequence). CDR3 DNA sequence: TGTGCCAGCAGCCGAGGGACTAGCGGGCCCTACGAGCAGTACTTC. Its protein is CASSRGTSGPYEQYF.

This clonotype was seen repeatedly, ten times or more. This chain uses TRBV4-2 with TRBJ1-3, with 7 bases that match TRBD1. This CDR3 is 15 amino acids long. V dropped 0 bases and J dropped 4; count of bases not matched to a gene: 3. Germline CDR1 is LGHNA and CDR2 is YNFKEQ. The DNA of the CDR3 is TGTGCCAGCAGCCAAGATAAGGACAGGGGAAACACCATATATTTT. It codes for CASSQDKDRGNTIYF.

CDR3 region: CASCGSSYEQYF. The CDR3 bases are TGCGCCAGTTGCGGGAGCAGCTACGAGCAGTACTTC. This rearrangement joins TRBV10-2 to TRBJ2-7, with 7 positions matching TRBD2. CDR3 length equals 12 residues. Looked up from germline, CDR1 is WSHSY and CDR2 is SAAADI. After removal of 9 bases from V and 3 bases from J, the junction contained 5 bases not matched to a gene.

This clonotype was seen only once. The J gene is TRBJ2-3, the V gene TRBV19, with D unclear. The CDR3 loop spans 14 amino acids. CDR1 and CDR2 (germline): LNHDA, SQIVND (reference sequence). Deletions cut 4 bases from V and 6 bases from J, with 14 bases between. CDR3 DNA sequence: TGTGCCAGTAGTACAGACACCCCGCAGGATACGCAGTATTTT. Residues: CASSTDTPQDTQYF.

This clonotype was picked up many times. The gene calls are TRBV5-4 and TRBJ2-7; 7 positions agree with TRBD1. Germline assignment: CDR1 SGHNT and CDR2 YYREEE (reference sequence). The J segment lost 1 base and the V segment lost 6 bases, leaving 4 bases of the junction unmatched. CDR3 length: 13 residues. The CDR3 region has the DNA TGTGCCAGCACCCGGGACAGATCCTACGAGCAGTACTTC. Translating gives CASTRDRSYEQYF. Supplemented by reference TRBV5-4 and TRBJ2-7, the full variable domain reads ETGVTQSPTHLIKTRGQQVTLRCSSQSGHNTVSWYQQALGQGPQFIFQYYREEENGRGNFPPRFSGLQFPNYSSELNVNALELDDSALYLCASTRDRSYEQYFGPGTRLTVT.

This clonotype was detected many times. This chain joins TRBV28 and TRBJ1-2, with TRBD1 matching 9 bases. Germline CDR1 is MDHEN and CDR2 is SYDVKM. The CDR3 sequence is 13 residues long. Trimming cost V 10 bases and J 7 bases; bases outside gene matches: 10. CDR3 sequence reads: CAILGDRATGYTF. The CDR3 DNA reads TGTGCCATTCTGGGGGACAGGGCTACTGGCTACACCTTC.

Concerning this clonotype: At one end the junction does not follow the germline gene, possibly because of a read error. The chain employs TRBV12-3 or TRBV12-4 and TRBJ2-4; 8 positions agree with TRBD2. This CDR3 is 13 amino acids long. CDR3 loop: CASSLEGTRRIDF. Written as DNA, the CDR3 is TGTGCCAGCAGTTTAGAAGGGACTAGGAGGATAGACTTC.

This clonotype was observed a handful of times. The genes are TRBV12-3 or TRBV12-4 and TRBJ1-1, with TRBD1 matching over 8 bases. CDR3 length: 18 amino acids. After removal of 7 bases from V and 0 bases from J, the junction contained 16 bases not matched to a gene. CDR3 nucleotide sequence: TGTGCCAGCATCCTTAGGGGCAGGGGGCTCCACATGAACACTGAAGCTTTCTTT. Translation gives CASILRGRGLHMNTEAFF.

The chain recombines TRBV6-1 with TRBJ2-2; the D gene could be TRBD1 or TRBD2 (5 bases each). There are 14 residues in the CDR3. The V gene's germline CDR1 is MNHNS and CDR2 SASEGT. V dropped 7 bases and J dropped 0 bases, with 9 bases sitting between them. The CDR3 here is CASIRGANTGELFF. The DNA of the CDR3 is TGTGCCAGCATTCGGGGCGCGAACACCGGGGAGCTGTTTTTT.

This clonotype was seen ten or more times. This sequence joins TRBV6-2 or TRBV6-3 and TRBJ1-1; D is undetermined. The germline V and J ends were trimmed by 6 bases and 9 bases, with 14 bases remaining between them. From germline, CDR1 is MNHEY and CDR2 SVGEGT. The CDR3 is 12 amino acids. In DNA, the CDR3 is TGTGCCAGCAGATCCGAAGGTATGAAAGCTTTCTTT. The encoded protein is CASRSEGMKAFF.